The rows below give T cell receptor beta chains drawn from one sample of a study of T cells in Graves' hyperthyroidism and ophthalmopathy. TCRdb called the multiplex PCR reads again in MiXCR, with one record for every CDR3 protein. The sample carries some 770,000 distinct CDR3 sequences, around 17% recorded once. The specimen was blood. These TCRs come from a man younger than 35 with Graves' hyperthyroidism. Each CDR3 is given with its conserved first and last residue. A D gene is named only where the DNA matches it firmly. A clone size is listed for some rows: how often the clone was seen (once, few, many), or a class if it is expanded.

d_call,clone_size,v_call,j_call,cdr3_nt,cdr3_aa
TRBD2,.,TRBV5-1,TRBJ2-5,TGCGCCAGCAGCCGGGGGGGGGCGCCCATTCAAGAGACCCAGTACTTC,CASSRGGAPIQETQYF
.,few,TRBV19,TRBJ2-7,TGTGCCAGTAGTCTCCAGGGAGGCCACGAGCAGTACTTC,CASSLQGGHEQYF
.,many,TRBV28,TRBJ2-5,TGTGCCAGCAGTTTAACAGGCGGAATGGAGACCCAGTACTTC,CASSLTGGMETQYF
.,many,TRBV20-1,TRBJ2-5,TGCAGTGCTCACAGGGACTACCAAGAGACCCAGTACTTC,CSAHRDYQETQYF
.,.,TRBV15,TRBJ2-6,TGTGCCACCAGCAGAACAGCCGGGACGTACCTCTCCGGGGCCAACGTCCTGACTTTC,CATSRTAGTYLSGANVLTF
TRBD2,.,TRBV28,TRBJ2-7,TGTGCCAGCAGGATGACTAGCGGGAGGGCCGGGTACGAGCAGTACTTC,CASRMTSGRAGYEQYF
TRBD2,once,TRBV5-4,TRBJ2-1,TGTGCCAGCAGCTTAAAAGTAGCGGGAGGGGATGAGCAGTTCTTC,CASSLKVAGGDEQFF
TRBD2,.,TRBV2,TRBJ2-7,TGTGCCAGCGGGGGGGGGACGGACTCCTACGAGCAGTACTTC,CASGGGTDSYEQYF
.,.,TRBV5-1,TRBJ2-3,TGCGCCAGCAGCTACGAACAAGACACAGATACGCAGTATTTT,CASSYEQDTDTQYF
TRBD2,.,TRBV9,TRBJ2-7,TGTGCCAGCAGCGTAGGTGGTAGCGGGCGCTCCTACGAGCAGTACTTC,CASSVGGSGRSYEQYF
.,.,TRBV15,TRBJ2-7,TGTGCCACCAGCAGAGAGGTAGCGACAGGTACGTCCTACGAGCAGTACTTC,CATSREVATGTSYEQYF
.,.,TRBV6-2/TRBV6-3,TRBJ2-2,TGTGCCAGCAGGAACCCGAGGAACACCGGGGAGCTGTTTTTT,CASRNPRNTGELFF
.,many,TRBV12-3/TRBV12-4,TRBJ2-1,TGTGCCAGCAGTTACGTGGGCAGGGGGGAGTTCTTC,CASSYVGRGEFF
.,many,TRBV11-1,TRBJ2-3,TGTGCCAGCAGCTTAGAATCGAGGAACACAGATACGCAGTATTTT,CASSLESRNTDTQYF
.,many,TRBV12-3/TRBV12-4,TRBJ2-1,TGTGCCAGCAGTTTAGCCCAGAATGAGCAGTTCTTC,CASSLAQNEQFF
TRBD1,many,TRBV12-3/TRBV12-4,TRBJ2-3,TGTGCCAGAACCCGGACAGGGGGCGAGCGAGATACGCAGTATTTT,CARTRTGGERDTQYF
.,few,TRBV15,TRBJ1-2,TGTGCCACCAGCAGTTCGGACAAGAGGGGCTACACCTTC,CATSSSDKRGYTF
TRBD1,many,TRBV7-9,TRBJ1-6,TGTGCCAGCAGCAACCAGGGGGTAAATTCACCCCTCCACTTT,CASSNQGVNSPLHF
.,.,TRBV10-2,TRBJ2-4,TGCGCCAGCAGTGAGGGGGTAAGGATCAAAAACATTCAGTACTTC,CASSEGVRIKNIQYF
.,many,TRBV30,TRBJ2-7,TGTGCCTGGAGTGCCTCCGGGACAACCGAGCAGTACTTC,CAWSASGTTEQYF
.,many,TRBV6-2/TRBV6-3,TRBJ2-1,TGTGCCAGCAGTTACCCATCGCAGGGCTGGGGCTCCTACAATGAGCAGTTCTTC,CASSYPSQGWGSYNEQFF
TRBD2,many,TRBV6-1,TRBJ2-5,TGTGCCAGCAGTCCCGTCCAGCGGGAAGGTGGCTCAGAGACCCAGTACTTC,CASSPVQREGGSETQYF
.,many,TRBV2,TRBJ1-4,TGTGCCAGCAGTGAAGTATCGAGGGGATTTGAAAAACTGTTTTTT,CASSEVSRGFEKLFF
.,many,TRBV7-9,TRBJ2-1,TGTGCCAGCAGCTTAGAAGGGAGCAATGAGCAGTTCTTC,CASSLEGSNEQFF
TRBD2,.,TRBV5-1,TRBJ2-1,TGCGCCAGCAGCCCCGGACTAGCGGGAGGGCCTGACAATGAGCAGTTCTTC,CASSPGLAGGPDNEQFF
.,few,TRBV3-1,TRBJ1-3,TGTGCCAGCAGCCAAGATATAACGGGCGGAAACACCATATATTTT,CASSQDITGGNTIYF
.,many,TRBV6-2/TRBV6-3,TRBJ2-1,TGTGCCACTAACTCACCAGGCGTCAGCTCCTACAATGAGCAGTTCTTC,CATNSPGVSSYNEQFF
TRBD2,many,TRBV20-1,TRBJ2-7,TGCAGTGCTAGGGTCCCTGGACTAGTAGCGTCCTACGAGCAGTACTTC,CSARVPGLVASYEQYF
.,.,TRBV28,TRBJ1-5,TGTGCCAGCAGTTTATGGACAGGTACAGATACGCAGCATTTT,CASSLWTGTDTQHF
.,.,TRBV20-1,TRBJ2-1,TGCAGTGCTAGAGCTGAGGGGATTACTTACAATGAGCAGTTCTTC,CSARAEGITYNEQFF
TRBD2,.,TRBV20-1,TRBJ2-5,TGCAGTGCGAAGCCGCCTAGCGGGAGGAGCGAGACCCGGTACTTC,CSAKPPSGRSETRYF
.,few,TRBV29-1,TRBJ2-7,TGCAGCGTTGAAGACTCCACTCCGGGAACCTACGAGCAGTACTTC,CSVEDSTPGTYEQYF
TRBD1,.,TRBV20-1,TRBJ1-6,TGCAGTGCTCGGGACAGGAGTAATTCACCCCTCCACTTT,CSARDRSNSPLHF
.,many,TRBV5-1,TRBJ1-5,TGCGCCAGCAGCTTGTTAGGGGGTGATCAGCCCCAGCATTTT,CASSLLGGDQPQHF
TRBD1,many,TRBV19,TRBJ1-1,TGTGCCAGTAAGAGGGGGCAATGGGACACTGAAGCTTTCTTT,CASKRGQWDTEAFF
TRBD1,.,TRBV5-1,TRBJ2-1,TGCGCCAGCAGTTTCACCGCCGGGACAGGGGCAGACAATGAGCAGTTCTTC,CASSFTAGTGADNEQFF
TRBD2,many,TRBV7-9,TRBJ2-7,TGTGCCAGCAGCTTATCGGCTAGCGGGAGTGGGTCGTACGAGCAGTACTTC,CASSLSASGSGSYEQYF
.,few,TRBV28,TRBJ1-2,TGTGCCAGCAGTACCCGGTCCATCTACGAGAGCACCTTC,CASSTRSIYESTF
.,many,TRBV15,TRBJ2-7,TGTGCCACCAGCAGAGATCGGGGGTCCTGGGAGCAGTACTTC,CATSRDRGSWEQYF